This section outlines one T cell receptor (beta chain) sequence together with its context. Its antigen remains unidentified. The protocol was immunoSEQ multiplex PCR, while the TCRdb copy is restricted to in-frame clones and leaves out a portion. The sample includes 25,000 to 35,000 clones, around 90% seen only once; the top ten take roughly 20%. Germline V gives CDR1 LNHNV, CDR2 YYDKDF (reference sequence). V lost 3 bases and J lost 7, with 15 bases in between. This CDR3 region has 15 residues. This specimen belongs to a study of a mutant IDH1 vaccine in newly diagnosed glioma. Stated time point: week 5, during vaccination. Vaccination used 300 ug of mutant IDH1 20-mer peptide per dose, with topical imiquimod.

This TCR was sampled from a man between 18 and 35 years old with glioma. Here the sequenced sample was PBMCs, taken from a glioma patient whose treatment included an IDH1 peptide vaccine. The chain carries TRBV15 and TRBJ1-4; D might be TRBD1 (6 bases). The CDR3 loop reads CATSSVRGSSEKLFF. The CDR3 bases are TGTGCCACCAGCAGCGTCAGGGGATCAAGTGAAAAACTGTTTTTT.